One and the same sample provided the 15 T cell receptor beta chains below, sequenced in a study of beta chain features in type 1 diabetes. What was sequenced were expressed TCRB transcripts, since all of the isolated RNA had been reverse transcribed. Sequenced by immunoSEQ multiplex PCR; TCRdb stores in-frame clones only, minus some. The sample shows about 450,000 clones, approximately 10% of them seen only once. The sample was naive CD4+ T cells from blood. The receptors were sampled from a woman under 30 in good health.

This chain joins TRBV5-1 and TRBJ2-5, with TRBD1 matching over 9 bases. The germline V gene encodes CDR1 SGHRS and CDR2 YFSETQ. V gave up 5 bases and J gave up 3 bases; unmatched junction bases: 5. The CDR3 contains 14 residues. In DNA form, the CDR3 reads TGCGCCAGCAGTTCCGGGACAGGGAAAGAGACCCAGTACTTC. Protein: CASSSGTGKETQYF. The full variable domain, completed using reference TRBV5-1 and TRBJ2-5, is KAGVTQTPRYLIKTRGQQVTLSCSPISGHRSVSWYQQTPGQGLQFLFEYFSETQRNKGNFPGRFSGRQFSNSRSEMNVSTLELGDSALYLCASSSGTGKETQYFGPGTRLLVL.

A few counts support this clone. The chain recombines TRBV5-1 with TRBJ2-4; D might be TRBD1 (8 bases). Germline V CDR1 and CDR2: SGHRS, YFSETQ. This CDR3 has 12 residues. V lost 5 bases and J 9 bases, leaving 12 bases between the germline ends. CDR3 coding DNA: TGCGCCAGCAGGGACAGGGAGGGCATTCAGTACTTC. Translation gives CASRDREGIQYF.

This clone was counted only a few times. V and J are TRBV29-1 and TRBJ2-1; D perhaps matches TRBD2 (5 bases). V was cut by 3 bases and J by 7 bases, with 28 bases left in between. CDR1 is SQVTM and CDR2 is ANQGSEA in the germline V gene. The length of the CDR3 is 18 residues. CDR3 sequence (DNA): TGCAGCGTTGAGGGCCCTCTCGAGGGCTCAATGAGGAAGAATGAGCAGTTCTTC. Protein product: CSVEGPLEGSMRKNEQFF.

The chain couples TRBV4-3 to TRBJ1-2, with D possibly being TRBD1 (5 bases). This CDR3 is built from 14 residues. V was shortened by 1 base and J by 0 bases, with 6 bases between the two germline ends. CDR1 is LGHNA and CDR2 is YSLEER in the germline V gene. The CDR3 bases are TGCGCCAGCAGCCAAGGCAGGGCTAACTATGGCTACACCTTC. The encoded protein is CASSQGRANYGYTF.

This sequence joins TRBV6-5 and TRBJ2-3; D is undetermined. CDR1 is MNHEY and CDR2 is SVGAGI in the germline V gene. The CDR3 is 11 amino acids. Deletions cut 6 bases from V and 3 bases from J, with 4 bases between. The CDR3 nucleotides read TGTGCCAGCAGACTTACAGATACGCAGTATTTT. Its protein is CASRLTDTQYF.

V is TRBV29-1 and J is TRBJ2-5; 9 nucleotides agree with TRBD1. There are 16 residues in the CDR3. After removal of 6 bases from V and 4 bases from J, the junction contained 15 bases not matched to a gene. Germline V gene lookup returns CDR1 SQVTM and CDR2 ANQGSEA. The CDR3 spells CSVQTTGTGSRETQYF. The CDR3, as DNA: TGCAGCGTGCAAACAACCGGGACAGGGTCAAGAGAGACCCAGTACTTC.

The chain has TRBV29-1 and TRBJ2-7; no reliable D call. Germline assignment: CDR1 SQVTM and CDR2 ANQGSEA. This CDR3 has 15 residues. V lost 4 bases and J lost 2, with 18 bases in between. The CDR3 DNA reads as TGCAGCGTTGTAGGAGTATTTGGCGGAACCTACGAGCAGTACTTC. Its translation: CSVVGVFGGTYEQYF.

This clone was observed a handful of times. The chain combines TRBV7-2 with TRBJ2-4, with D maybe TRBD1 (7 bases). CDR1 and CDR2 from the germline V gene are SGHTA and FQGNSA. V lost 2 bases and J 3 bases, leaving 17 bases between the germline ends. The CDR3 spans 17 residues. CDR3 in DNA: TGTGCCAGCAGCTTACGACTGGCAGGGGGAGGCAAAAACATTCAGTACTTC. Translated, it gives CASSLRLAGGGKNIQYF. The complete variable domain, with remaining parts taken from reference TRBV7-2 and TRBJ2-4, reads GAGVSQSPSNKVTEKGKDVELRCDPISGHTALYWYRQSLGQGLEFLIYFQGNSAPDKSGLPSDRFSAERTGGSVSTLTIQRTQQEDSAVYLCASSLRLAGGGKNIQYFGAGTRLSVL.

The chain links TRBV29-1 to TRBJ1-1; possible D gene TRBD1, 6 bases. The CDR3 has 13 amino acids. V lost 6 bases and J 2 bases, leaving 13 bases between the germline ends. Germline V gene data show CDR1 as SQVTM and CDR2 as ANQGSEA. The CDR3 DNA is TGCAGCGTCCGAGGGGGGGTTAACACTGAAGCTTTCTTT. Its translation: CSVRGGVNTEAFF.

The V call is TRBV29-1, the J call TRBJ1-2; D call uncertain. Trimming took 0 bases from V and 11 from J, leaving 16 bases between them. The CDR3 loop spans 13 amino acids. Looked up from germline, CDR1 is SQVTM and CDR2 is ANQGSEA. The CDR3 coding sequence is TGCAGCGTTGAAGAGGTCCGCGGAGGGCTTTACACCTTC. Translated: CSVEEVRGGLYTF.

The chain combines TRBV29-1 with TRBJ2-7, with D perhaps matching TRBD1 (6 bases). This CDR3 comprises 13 residues. Trimming pared 7 bases from V and 3 bases from J, leaving 16 bases between. CDR1 is SQVTM and CDR2 is ANQGSEA in the germline V gene. This chain's CDR3 is CSGGNWGRYEQYF. The CDR3 coding sequence is TGCAGCGGGGGCAATTGGGGGCGCTACGAGCAGTACTTC.

The chain couples TRBV5-1 to TRBJ2-7; possible D gene TRBD1, 6 bases. V was pared by 4 bases and J by 2 bases, with 13 bases between. The CDR3 sequence is 14 residues long. From germline, CDR1 is SGHRS and CDR2 YFSETQ. CDR3 residues: CASSPTGTTYEQYV. The CDR3 coding sequence is TGCGCCAGCAGCCCGACCGGGACAACCTACGAGCAGTACGTC.

V usage is TRBV5-6 and J usage is TRBJ1-2; D not certain. The CDR3 has 16 amino acids. V lost 5 bases and J 0 bases, leaving 17 bases between the germline ends. Germline CDR1 SGHDT, CDR2 YYEEEE. Written as DNA, the CDR3 is TGTGCCAGCAGTTTCCTCCCAGGTCGGGCTAACTATGGCTACACCTTC. Its translation is CASSFLPGRANYGYTF.

Only a few counts were recorded for this clone. The chain carries TRBV13 and TRBJ2-1, with 7 bases fitting TRBD1. This CDR3 spans 16 amino acids. The V gene end was trimmed by 3 bases and the J gene end by 4 bases; junction bases not matched to a gene: 9. The germline CDR1 and CDR2 sequences are PRHDT and FYEKMQ (reference sequence). The CDR3 coding sequence is TGTGCCAGCAGCTTCCTCCGGGACAGCCTATACAATGAGCAGTTCTTC. This translates into CASSFLRDSLYNEQFF.

This clone was recorded a few times. CDR3 nucleotide sequence: TGTGCCAGCAGTACTAGCGGGATCCAAGAGACCCAGTACTTC. It translates to CASSTSGIQETQYF. The chain combines TRBV27 with TRBJ2-5; 10 bases align to TRBD2. The CDR3 sequence is 14 residues long. J gave up 1 base and V 5 bases, and 1 base lay outside the gene matches. Per the germline V gene, CDR1 is MNHEY and CDR2 is SMNVEV (reference sequence).